This T cell receptor beta chain was captured in a study of cytomegalovirus exposure and HLA in healthy donors. Study-level points and caveats: Cytomegalovirus association was assigned to about 180 TCR beta chains. Most TCR sequences proved rare, with some public TCRs found in many donors. Analyses of presence/absence relied on an assumption of roughly uniform sequencing depth across donors.

The CDR3 is 15 residues long. Germline V gives CDR1 SGHRS, CDR2 YFSETQ. The trim removed 1 base at V and 5 bases at J, leaving 8 bases unmatched. A remark on this clone: Its matching antigen is unknown.

The PCR contained 60 Vbeta and 13 Jbeta primers. Profiled with immunoSEQ multiplex PCR; TCRdb holds only in-frame clones, not every one. The sample has about 92,000 clones; roughly 80% are singletons. Sequences were obtained from PBMCs. The clonotype originates from a man in his forties or fifties in good health and CMV-seropositive. This chain joins TRBV5-1 and TRBJ2-7; 8 bases map to TRBD1. CDR3 residues: CASSLRQGARDEQYF. The CDR3 DNA is TGCGCCAGCAGCTTGAGGCAGGGGGCGCGCGACGAGCAGTACTTC.